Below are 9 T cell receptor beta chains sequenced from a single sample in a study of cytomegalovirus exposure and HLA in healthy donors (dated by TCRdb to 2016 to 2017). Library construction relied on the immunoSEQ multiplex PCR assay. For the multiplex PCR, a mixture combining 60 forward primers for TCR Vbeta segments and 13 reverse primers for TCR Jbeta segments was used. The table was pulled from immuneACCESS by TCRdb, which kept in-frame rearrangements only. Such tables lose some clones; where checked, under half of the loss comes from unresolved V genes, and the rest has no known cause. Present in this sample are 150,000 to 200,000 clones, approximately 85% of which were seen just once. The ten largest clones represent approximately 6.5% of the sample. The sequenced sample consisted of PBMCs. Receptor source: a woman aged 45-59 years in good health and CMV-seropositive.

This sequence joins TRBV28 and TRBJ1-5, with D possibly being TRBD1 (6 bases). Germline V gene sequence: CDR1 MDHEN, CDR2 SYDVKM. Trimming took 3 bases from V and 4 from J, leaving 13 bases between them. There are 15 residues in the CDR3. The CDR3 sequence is CASSLSDRINQPQHF. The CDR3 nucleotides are TGTGCCAGCAGTTTGTCGGACAGAATTAATCAGCCCCAGCATTTT.

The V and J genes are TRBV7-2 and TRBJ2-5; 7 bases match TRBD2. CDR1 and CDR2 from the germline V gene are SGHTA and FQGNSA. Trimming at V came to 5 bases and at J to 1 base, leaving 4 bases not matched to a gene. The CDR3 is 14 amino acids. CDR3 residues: CASSPGGGQETQYF. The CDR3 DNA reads TGTGCCAGCAGCCCAGGCGGGGGCCAAGAGACCCAGTACTTC.

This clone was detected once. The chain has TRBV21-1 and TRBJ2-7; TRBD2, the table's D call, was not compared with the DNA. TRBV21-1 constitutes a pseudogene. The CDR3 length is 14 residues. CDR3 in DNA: TGTGCCAGCAGCACAGTAACTAGCTCCTACGAGCAGTACTTC. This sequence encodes CASSTVTSSYEQYF.

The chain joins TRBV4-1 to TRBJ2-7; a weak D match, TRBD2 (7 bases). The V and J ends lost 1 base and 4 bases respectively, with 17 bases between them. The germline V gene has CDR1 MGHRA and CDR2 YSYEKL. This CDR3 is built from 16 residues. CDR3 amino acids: CASSQGAAKGGYEQYF. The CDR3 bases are TGCGCCAGCAGCCAAGGGGCGGCGAAGGGGGGGTACGAGCAGTACTTC.

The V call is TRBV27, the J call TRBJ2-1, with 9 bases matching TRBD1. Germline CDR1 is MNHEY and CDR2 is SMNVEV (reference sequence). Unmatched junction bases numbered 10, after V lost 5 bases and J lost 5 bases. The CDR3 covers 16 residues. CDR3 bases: TGTGCCAGCAGTATAACAGGGGGCGAATGGGACAATGAGCAGTTCTTC. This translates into CASSITGGEWDNEQFF.

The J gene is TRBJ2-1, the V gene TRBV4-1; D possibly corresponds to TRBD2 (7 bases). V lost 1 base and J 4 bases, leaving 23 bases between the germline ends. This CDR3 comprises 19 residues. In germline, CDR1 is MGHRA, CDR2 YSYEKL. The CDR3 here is CASSQVPGVREAFYNEQFF. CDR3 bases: TGCGCCAGCAGCCAAGTCCCAGGGGTTCGGGAGGCTTTTTACAATGAGCAGTTCTTC.

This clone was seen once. The CDR3 loop reads CASSQFRGGETQYF. CDR3 coding DNA: TGTGCCAGCAGCCAATTCAGGGGAGGGGAGACCCAGTACTTC. This rearrangement joins TRBV6-1 to TRBJ2-5; D is perhaps TRBD2 (7 bases). Looked up from germline, CDR1 is MNHNS and CDR2 is SASEGT. V lost 6 bases and J lost 5, with 16 bases in between. This CDR3 comprises 14 residues.

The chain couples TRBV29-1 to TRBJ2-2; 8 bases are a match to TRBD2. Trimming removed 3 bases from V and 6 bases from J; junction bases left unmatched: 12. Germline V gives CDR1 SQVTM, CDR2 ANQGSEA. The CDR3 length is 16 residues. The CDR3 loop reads CSVESPTSGRAGELFF. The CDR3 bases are TGCAGCGTTGAGTCCCCCACTAGCGGTCGGGCCGGGGAGCTGTTTTTT.

CDR3 coding DNA: TGTGCCAGCAGGACCTGGGGAGTCCAAGAGACCCAGTACTTC. Its translation: CASRTWGVQETQYF. V and J are TRBV5-4 and TRBJ2-5; weak D call: TRBD2 (5 bases). The CDR3 is 14 residues long. In germline, CDR1 is SGHNT, CDR2 YYREEE (reference sequence). V was shortened by 5 bases and J by 1 base, with 12 bases between the two germline ends.